Listed below are T cell receptor beta chains from one sample, sequenced in a study of blood T cell repertoires in COVID-19. Profiling relied on immunoSEQ multiplex PCR, and the TCRdb table lists in-frame clones only, not all of them. The table records about 26,000 clones, less than 90% of them present only once. The sequencing sample was made of peripheral blood. These receptors all stem from a man aged 70 or older with active COVID-19. Each CDR3 is given with its conserved first and last residue. Each record gives: V gene, J gene, clone size, D gene, CDR3 DNA, CDR3 protein. The D gene is left open where the match is weak. Some rows mark clone size as missing; the rest say once, few, many or name a class of expanded clone.

v_gene: TRBV9
j_gene: TRBJ1-1
abundance: -
d_gene: -
CDR3nt: TGTGCCAGCAGCTCCCTGGGAGTTGAAGCTTTCTTT
CDR3aa: CASSSLGVEAFF

v_gene: TRBV7-2
j_gene: TRBJ2-3
abundance: -
d_gene: TRBD2
CDR3nt: TGTGCCAGCAGCAGACTAGCGGGGGGCCCCGATACGCAGTATTTT
CDR3aa: CASSRLAGGPDTQYF

v_gene: TRBV6-2/TRBV6-3
j_gene: TRBJ2-7
abundance: -
d_gene: -
CDR3nt: TGTGCCAGCAGTTACCCTGAGAACGAGCAGTACTTC
CDR3aa: CASSYPENEQYF

v_gene: TRBV7-9
j_gene: TRBJ2-3
abundance: -
d_gene: -
CDR3nt: TGTGCCAGCAGCTGGGACTTAGATACGCAGTATTTT
CDR3aa: CASSWDLDTQYF

v_gene: TRBV2
j_gene: TRBJ1-5
abundance: -
d_gene: -
CDR3nt: TGTGCCAGCAGAGATCTTGGAGGAGGCAATCAGCCCCAGCATTTT
CDR3aa: CASRDLGGGNQPQHF

v_gene: TRBV10-3
j_gene: TRBJ2-7
abundance: -
d_gene: -
CDR3nt: TGTGCCATCAGTGACAGCGCAATCTCCTACGAGCAGTACTTC
CDR3aa: CAISDSAISYEQYF

v_gene: TRBV4-1
j_gene: TRBJ2-7
abundance: -
d_gene: TRBD2
CDR3nt: TGCGCCAGCAGCCAAGATCCCGGGCTAGCGGGGTCCTCCTACGAGCAGTACTTC
CDR3aa: CASSQDPGLAGSSYEQYF

v_gene: TRBV5-1
j_gene: TRBJ1-1
abundance: -
d_gene: -
CDR3nt: TGCGCCAGCAGCTTCGGGGGGATGAACACTGAAGCTTTCTTT
CDR3aa: CASSFGGMNTEAFF

v_gene: TRBV3-1/TRBV3-2
j_gene: TRBJ2-7
abundance: -
d_gene: -
CDR3nt: TGTGCCAGCAGCCAAAGGGGCTACGAGCAGTACTTC
CDR3aa: CASSQRGYEQYF

v_gene: TRBV4-1
j_gene: TRBJ1-5
abundance: -
d_gene: TRBD1
CDR3nt: TGCGCCAGCAGCCACACAGGGGCGGCGGAGCCCCAGCATTTT
CDR3aa: CASSHTGAAEPQHF

v_gene: TRBV6-5
j_gene: TRBJ2-5
abundance: once
d_gene: -
CDR3nt: TGTGCCAGCAGCCTAGTTCTGGAGACCCAGTACTTC
CDR3aa: CASSLVLETQYF

v_gene: TRBV7-2
j_gene: TRBJ2-2
abundance: -
d_gene: -
CDR3nt: TGTGCCAGCAGCTTAGAAGTGGGGGCTGGCGGGGAGCTGTTTTTT
CDR3aa: CASSLEVGAGGELFF

v_gene: TRBV7-9
j_gene: TRBJ2-7
abundance: -
d_gene: -
CDR3nt: TGTGCCAGCAGCTTAGCTGGGCAGGGTCGGAACGAGCAGTACTTC
CDR3aa: CASSLAGQGRNEQYF

v_gene: TRBV6-1
j_gene: TRBJ1-5
abundance: -
d_gene: -
CDR3nt: TGTGCCAGCAGTGAAACGGGAGGCAATCAGCCCCAGCATTTT
CDR3aa: CASSETGGNQPQHF

v_gene: TRBV20-1
j_gene: TRBJ1-1
abundance: -
d_gene: -
CDR3nt: TGCAGTGCTAGGAGTGGCACTGAAGCTTTCTTT
CDR3aa: CSARSGTEAFF

v_gene: TRBV9
j_gene: TRBJ2-7
abundance: -
d_gene: TRBD1
CDR3nt: TGTGCCAGCAGCGAGGGGACAGGGGGTCCCATGGGGGAGCAGTACTTC
CDR3aa: CASSEGTGGPMGEQYF

v_gene: TRBV3-1/TRBV3-2
j_gene: TRBJ1-5
abundance: -
d_gene: -
CDR3nt: TGTGCCAGCAGCCAGGCCGCAAGCAATCAGCCCCAGCATTTT
CDR3aa: CASSQAASNQPQHF

v_gene: TRBV7-9
j_gene: TRBJ2-1
abundance: -
d_gene: TRBD2
CDR3nt: TGTGCCAGCAGCTTAGTAGAGGGGAGGGGTGAGCAGTTCTTC
CDR3aa: CASSLVEGRGEQFF

v_gene: TRBV7-9
j_gene: TRBJ1-5
abundance: -
d_gene: TRBD1
CDR3nt: TGTGCCAGCAGCCCAGGGACAGGTAGCAATCAGCCCCAGCATTTT
CDR3aa: CASSPGTGSNQPQHF

v_gene: TRBV5-6
j_gene: TRBJ2-7
abundance: -
d_gene: -
CDR3nt: TGTGCCAGCAGCTTGTTGGTCAGCTCCTACGAGCAGTACTTC
CDR3aa: CASSLLVSSYEQYF

v_gene: TRBV9
j_gene: TRBJ2-2
abundance: -
d_gene: TRBD2
CDR3nt: TGTGCCAGCAGCGTAGTTGCAGCGGGGGCCGGGGGGACCGGGGAGCTGTTTTTT
CDR3aa: CASSVVAAGAGGTGELFF

v_gene: TRBV9
j_gene: TRBJ2-5
abundance: few
d_gene: -
CDR3nt: TGTGCCAGCAGCGTAGAAGGGAGGGAGACCCAGTACTTC
CDR3aa: CASSVEGRETQYF

v_gene: TRBV15
j_gene: TRBJ2-4
abundance: once
d_gene: TRBD2
CDR3nt: TGTGCCACCAGCAATCCACTAGCGGGGGGTGAGGTGGCCAAAAACATTCAGTACTTC
CDR3aa: CATSNPLAGGEVAKNIQYF

v_gene: TRBV29-1
j_gene: TRBJ2-5
abundance: -
d_gene: -
CDR3nt: TGCAGCGTTAGGCGGGGCACTACTCAAGAGACCCAGTACTTC
CDR3aa: CSVRRGTTQETQYF

v_gene: TRBV3-1/TRBV3-2
j_gene: TRBJ2-2
abundance: -
d_gene: -
CDR3nt: TGTGCCAGCAGCCCCGGGACACCCAACACCGGGGAGCTGTTTTTT
CDR3aa: CASSPGTPNTGELFF

v_gene: TRBV9
j_gene: TRBJ2-7
abundance: few
d_gene: -
CDR3nt: TGTGCCAGCAGCGTAGCAGGGGTATTCGGCTACGAGCAGTACTTC
CDR3aa: CASSVAGVFGYEQYF

v_gene: TRBV6-5
j_gene: TRBJ2-5
abundance: -
d_gene: -
CDR3nt: TGTGCCAGCAGTACCCGGACAGAAGAGACCCAGTACTTC
CDR3aa: CASSTRTEETQYF

v_gene: TRBV12-3/TRBV12-4
j_gene: TRBJ1-5
abundance: -
d_gene: TRBD1
CDR3nt: TGTGCCAGCAGTCTACAGGGGGGACAGCCCCAGCATTTT
CDR3aa: CASSLQGGQPQHF

v_gene: TRBV9
j_gene: TRBJ2-7
abundance: -
d_gene: TRBD1
CDR3nt: TGTGCCAGCAGCCCAACAGGGGACCCGACCTACGAGCAGTACTTC
CDR3aa: CASSPTGDPTYEQYF

v_gene: TRBV9
j_gene: TRBJ2-7
abundance: -
d_gene: TRBD1
CDR3nt: TGTGCCAGCAGCCCCAGGACAGGGGTCGAGCAGTACTTC
CDR3aa: CASSPRTGVEQYF

v_gene: TRBV10-3
j_gene: TRBJ1-1
abundance: -
d_gene: TRBD1
CDR3nt: TGTGCCATCACGGACAGGCAAAACACTGAAGCTTTCTTT
CDR3aa: CAITDRQNTEAFF

v_gene: TRBV30
j_gene: TRBJ1-1
abundance: -
d_gene: -
CDR3nt: TGTGCCTGGAGGGGCCTAAACACTGAAGCTTTCTTT
CDR3aa: CAWRGLNTEAFF

v_gene: TRBV15
j_gene: TRBJ2-7
abundance: -
d_gene: -
CDR3nt: TGTGCCACCAGCAGACAGGGGCCCTTAAGCTCCTACGAGCAGTACTTC
CDR3aa: CATSRQGPLSSYEQYF

v_gene: TRBV7-2
j_gene: TRBJ1-1
abundance: once
d_gene: -
CDR3nt: TGTGCCAGCAGCTTAGAGGGGGGGATGGGCACTGAAGCTTTCTTT
CDR3aa: CASSLEGGMGTEAFF

v_gene: TRBV4-1
j_gene: TRBJ1-2
abundance: -
d_gene: TRBD1
CDR3nt: TGCGCCAGCAGCACCGACAGGGGGACGACCCTAGCTAACTATGGCTACACCTTC
CDR3aa: CASSTDRGTTLANYGYTF

v_gene: TRBV11-3
j_gene: TRBJ2-2
abundance: few
d_gene: -
CDR3nt: TGTGCCAGTTTCCGGGCGAGGGCGGAAGGATCCGGGGAGCTGTTTTTT
CDR3aa: CASFRARAEGSGELFF

v_gene: TRBV7-8
j_gene: TRBJ1-1
abundance: -
d_gene: -
CDR3nt: TGTGCCAGCAGCTTAGAAGGGGACACTGAAGCTTTCTTT
CDR3aa: CASSLEGDTEAFF

v_gene: TRBV7-9
j_gene: TRBJ1-1
abundance: -
d_gene: TRBD1
CDR3nt: TGTGCCAGCAGCCCCGGGACAGTGAACACTGAAGCTTTCTTT
CDR3aa: CASSPGTVNTEAFF

v_gene: TRBV7-2
j_gene: TRBJ2-7
abundance: -
d_gene: -
CDR3nt: TGTGCCAGCACCCTGACTAGGCAGAATCTCTACGAGCAGTACTTC
CDR3aa: CASTLTRQNLYEQYF

v_gene: TRBV4-1
j_gene: TRBJ1-2
abundance: -
d_gene: -
CDR3nt: TGCGCCAGCAGCCAAGCCCCGGGGAGCTATGGCTACACCTTC
CDR3aa: CASSQAPGSYGYTF

v_gene: TRBV7-8
j_gene: TRBJ1-3
abundance: -
d_gene: -
CDR3nt: TGTGCCAGCAGCGGCGGGGTTTCTGGAAACACCATATATTTT
CDR3aa: CASSGGVSGNTIYF

v_gene: TRBV27
j_gene: TRBJ2-7
abundance: -
d_gene: TRBD1
CDR3nt: TGTGCCAGCAGTTTTATAGGGGACAGTTTCTACGAGCAGTACTTC
CDR3aa: CASSFIGDSFYEQYF

v_gene: TRBV18
j_gene: TRBJ2-1
abundance: once
d_gene: TRBD2
CDR3nt: TGTGCCAGCTCACCTCAAATACCTGGGACTAGCGGGGGGACCACCCTCTTC
CDR3aa: CASSPQIPGTSGGTTLF

v_gene: TRBV2
j_gene: TRBJ2-1
abundance: -
d_gene: -
CDR3nt: TGTGCCAGCAGTACCGGGACTGGGATCTCCTACAATGAGCAGTTCTTC
CDR3aa: CASSTGTGISYNEQFF

v_gene: TRBV30
j_gene: TRBJ2-6
abundance: -
d_gene: -
CDR3nt: TGTGCCTGGGGGGGCGCTGGGGCCAACGTCCTGACTTTC
CDR3aa: CAWGGAGANVLTF

v_gene: TRBV5-4
j_gene: TRBJ1-1
abundance: -
d_gene: -
CDR3nt: TGTGCCAGCAGCTTGGCGCGGGCTAACACCGAAGCTTTCTTT
CDR3aa: CASSLARANTEAFF

v_gene: TRBV6-2/TRBV6-3
j_gene: TRBJ2-7
abundance: few
d_gene: -
CDR3nt: TGTGCCAGCAGTTCACACGGGGCCTACGAGCAGTACTTC
CDR3aa: CASSSHGAYEQYF

v_gene: TRBV7-7
j_gene: TRBJ2-1
abundance: once
d_gene: -
CDR3nt: TGTGCTAGCAGCTTAGTAGAAACGAACTCCTACAATGAGCAGTTCTTC
CDR3aa: CASSLVETNSYNEQFF

v_gene: TRBV3-1/TRBV3-2
j_gene: TRBJ1-2
abundance: -
d_gene: -
CDR3nt: TGTGCCAGCAGCCCAGGGTCCCACTATGGCTACACCTTC
CDR3aa: CASSPGSHYGYTF

v_gene: TRBV19
j_gene: TRBJ1-2
abundance: -
d_gene: TRBD1
CDR3nt: TGTGCCAGTAGTGACAGGGGCTTCGGCTATGGCTACACCTTC
CDR3aa: CASSDRGFGYGYTF

v_gene: TRBV2
j_gene: TRBJ2-2
abundance: -
d_gene: -
CDR3nt: TGTGCCAAGACTCGACTCCTCACCGGGGAGCTGTTTTTT
CDR3aa: CAKTRLLTGELFF

v_gene: TRBV6-6
j_gene: TRBJ1-1
abundance: -
d_gene: -
CDR3nt: TGTGCCAGCAGTTACGTCAGACAAGAAGCTTTCTTT
CDR3aa: CASSYVRQEAFF

v_gene: TRBV3-1/TRBV3-2
j_gene: TRBJ2-1
abundance: -
d_gene: -
CDR3nt: TGTGCCAGCAGCCAAGGTAGCCAAAATGAGCAGTTCTTC
CDR3aa: CASSQGSQNEQFF